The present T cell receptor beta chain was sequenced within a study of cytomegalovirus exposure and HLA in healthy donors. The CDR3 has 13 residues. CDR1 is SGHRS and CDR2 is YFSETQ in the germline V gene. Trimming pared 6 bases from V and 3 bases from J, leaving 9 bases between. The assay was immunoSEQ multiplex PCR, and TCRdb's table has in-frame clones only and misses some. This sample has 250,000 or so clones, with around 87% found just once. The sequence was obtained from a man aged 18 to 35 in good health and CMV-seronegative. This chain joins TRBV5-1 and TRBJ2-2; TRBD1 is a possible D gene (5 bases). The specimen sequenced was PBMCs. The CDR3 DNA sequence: TGCGCCAGCATGGTACAGGACACCGGGGAGCTGTTTTTT. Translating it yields CASMVQDTGELFF.